Sequencing of this T cell receptor (beta chain) was carried out in a study of CD8+ T cells in alopecia areata. The study, taken as a whole, reports: Scalp clonality and expanded CD8+ clones among the top 100 were significantly decreased by tofacitinib.

Following RNA extraction, reverse transcription yielded cDNA that acted as the sequencing template. The assay was immunoSEQ multiplex PCR, and TCRdb's table has in-frame clones only and misses some. The profile covers some 190,000 clones, with roughly 46% appearing a single time and 10% taken by the ten largest. Trimming at V came to 0 bases and at J to 1 base, leaving 2 bases not matched to a gene. The length of the CDR3 is 15 residues. Germline V gives CDR1 SGHDN, CDR2 FVKESK. About this clone: The antigen is not known.

The treatment was: oral pan-JAK inhibitor, 5-10 mg twice daily. The TCR comes from a human donor with alopecia areata. This sample comprised CD8+ T cells sorted from blood, obtained around week 54, from a patient treated with tofacitinib. This chain links TRBV14 with TRBJ2-5; 7 bases line up with TRBD1. CDR3 protein: CASSQEWDSQETQYF. The DNA for the CDR3 is TGTGCCAGCAGCCAAGAATGGGACAGCCAAGAGACCCAGTACTTC. Drawing the rest from reference TRBV14 and TRBJ2-5, the complete variable domain is EAGVTQFPSHSVIEKGQTVTLRCDPISGHDNLYWYRRVMGKEIKFLLHFVKESKQDESGMPNNRFLAERTGGTYSTLKVQPAELEDSGVYFCASSQEWDSQETQYFGPGTRLLVL.